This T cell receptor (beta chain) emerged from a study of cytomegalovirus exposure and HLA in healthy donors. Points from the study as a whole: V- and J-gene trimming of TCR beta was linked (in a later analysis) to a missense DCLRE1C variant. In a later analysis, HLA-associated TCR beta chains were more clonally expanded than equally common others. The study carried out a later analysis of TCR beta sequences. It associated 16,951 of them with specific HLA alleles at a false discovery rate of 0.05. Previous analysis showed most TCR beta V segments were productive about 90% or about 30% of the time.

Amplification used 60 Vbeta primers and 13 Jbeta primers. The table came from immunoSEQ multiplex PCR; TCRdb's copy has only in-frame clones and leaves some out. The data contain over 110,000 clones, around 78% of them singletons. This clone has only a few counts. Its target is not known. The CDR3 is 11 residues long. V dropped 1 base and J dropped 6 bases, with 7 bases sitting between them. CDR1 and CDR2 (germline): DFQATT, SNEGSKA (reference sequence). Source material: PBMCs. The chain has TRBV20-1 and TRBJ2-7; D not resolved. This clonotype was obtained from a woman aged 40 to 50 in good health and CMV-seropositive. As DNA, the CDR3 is TGCAGTGCTAGAGGGGCAACCGAGCAGTACTTC. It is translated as CSARGATEQYF.